This T cell receptor beta chain was recovered during a study of T cell responses to AZD1222 COVID-19 vaccine. Whole-study results and caveats: Spike-specific TCR depth and breadth grew after two AZD1222 doses. The sample set comprised mostly white British donors with more females, and clonal diversity was possibly underestimated.

As for this clone: Its antigen is not identified.

TCRdb's copy holds only in-frame clones and misses some; the assay was immunoSEQ multiplex PCR. The sample records around 120,000 clones, around 91% being singletons. V lost 1 base to trimming and J lost 1 base, with 20 bases between them. Germline-derived CDR1 and CDR2 are MGHRA and YSYEKL. There are 18 residues in the CDR3. The sample was peripheral blood, taken 28 days after the second AZD1222 dose. The TCR comes from an adult who received the AZD1222 COVID-19 vaccine. The chain joins TRBV4-1 to TRBJ2-7, with D possibly TRBD1 on 6 matching bases. CDR3 in DNA: TGCGCCAGCAGCCAAGCTGCCAGTACGCAGGGGCTTTCCTACGAGCAGTACTTC. This codes for CASSQAASTQGLSYEQYF.